The 24 T cell receptor beta chains presented below share a single source sample, sequenced in a study of cytomegalovirus exposure and HLA in healthy donors (dated by TCRdb to the late 2010s). Preparation of the library involved the immunoSEQ multiplex PCR assay. For the multiplex PCR, a mixture combining 60 forward primers for TCR Vbeta segments and 13 reverse primers for TCR Jbeta segments was used. TCRdb retrieved this table from immuneACCESS and kept in-frame rearrangements only. Not all clones are present; in checked studies, unresolved V genes account for under half, and no reason is known for the remainder. The sample contains about 100,000 clones, about four fifths of them found a single time. The ten largest clones take up around 4% of the sample. The sample taken for sequencing was PBMCs. These TCRs come from a female donor in good health and CMV-seropositive.

In DNA form, the CDR3 reads TGTGCCAGCAGCTTAGCGGGACAGAACCAAGAGACCCAGTACTTC. This encodes CASSLAGQNQETQYF. The rearrangement joins TRBV7-9 to TRBJ2-5; 7 nucleotides align to TRBD1. Germline CDR1 SEHNR, CDR2 FQNEAQ (reference sequence). The CDR3 totals 15 residues. J gave up 0 bases and V 0 bases, and 1 base lay outside the gene matches.

The chain employs TRBV25-1 and TRBJ1-3, with unresolved D. The germline CDR1 and CDR2 sequences are MGHDK and SYGVNS. The CDR3 contains 13 residues. V gave up 4 bases and J gave up 2 bases, with 6 bases separating them. Here the CDR3 reads CASSGLPGNTIYF. DNA for the CDR3: TGTGCCAGCAGTGGACTACCTGGAAACACCATATATTTT.

The rearrangement joins TRBV7-6 to TRBJ2-2, with TRBD2 matching over 11 bases. Trimming took 5 bases from V and 3 from J; bases not matched to a gene: 8. Per the germline V gene, CDR1 is SGHVS and CDR2 is FNYEAQ. The CDR3 consists of 17 residues. The chain's CDR3 is CASSPLAGGRYTGELFF. DNA for the CDR3: TGTGCCAGCAGCCCGTTAGCGGGGGGGCGGTACACCGGGGAGCTGTTTTTT.

V usage is TRBV10-3 and J usage is TRBJ2-3; weak D call: TRBD2 (6 bases). Germline V CDR1 and CDR2: ENHRY, SYGVKD. The CDR3 consists of 13 residues. The V and J ends lost 8 bases and 6 bases respectively, with 15 bases between them. The CDR3: CAIGRDSADTQYF. The CDR3 DNA sequence: TGTGCCATCGGCCGGGACTCGGCGGATACGCAGTATTTT.

Here the CDR3 DNA reads TGTGCCAGCAGCGTAGGTGAGCGGACGATATACAATGAGCAGTTCTTC. Translating it yields CASSVGERTIYNEQFF. The rearrangement links TRBV9 to TRBJ2-1; a weak D match, TRBD2 (5 bases). The CDR3 covers 16 residues. Germline loops: CDR1 SGDLS, CDR2 YYNGEE. V was trimmed by 0 bases and J by 4 bases, leaving 14 bases between them.

The J gene is TRBJ1-3, the V gene TRBV7-8; a possible D gene is TRBD1 (5 bases). Looked up from germline, CDR1 is SGHVS and CDR2 is FQNEAQ. The length of the CDR3 is 18 residues. Between the trimmed V and J ends, which lost 3 bases and 0 bases, there was a span of 18 bases. The CDR3 sequence: CASSLGRGRRPSGNTIYF. The DNA of the CDR3 is TGTGCCAGCAGCTTGGGGCGGGGCAGAAGACCCTCTGGAAACACCATATATTTT.

J is TRBJ2-2 and V is TRBV10-1; D may be TRBD1 (5 bases). With 2 bases removed from V and 4 bases from J, the gap between germline ends came to 8 bases. The CDR3 spans 14 residues. CDR1 and CDR2 (germline): WNHNN, SYGVQD (reference sequence). The CDR3 DNA follows: TGCGCCAGCAGTGAGGGACAACGCACCGGGGAGCTGTTTTTT. It specifies CASSEGQRTGELFF.

The chain is built from TRBV11-3 and TRBJ2-1; 9 bases map to TRBD2. CDR1 SGHNT and CDR2 YENEEA come from the germline V gene. The CDR3 is 16 residues long. The junction had 4 bases not matched to a gene; V was cut back by 0 bases and J by 4 bases. CDR3 protein: CASSLDPSGTYNEQFF. The DNA for the CDR3 is TGTGCCAGCAGCTTAGACCCTAGCGGGACGTACAATGAGCAGTTCTTC.

This clone was seen only once. The J gene is TRBJ2-2, the V gene TRBV2, with 8 bases aligning to TRBD2. Germline values: CDR1 SNHLY, CDR2 FYNNEI. Germline trimming cut 6 bases from V and 0 bases from J; bases unmatched to any gene: 6. This CDR3 contains 16 residues. The DNA for the CDR3 is TGTGCCAGCAGAAGAATTAGCGGGGCGAACACCGGGGAGCTGTTTTTT. Protein: CASRRISGANTGELFF.

The chain couples TRBV28 to TRBJ1-1; D is uncertain. Trimming left V 4 bases short and J 9 bases short, with 12 bases between. This CDR3 region has 12 residues. Germline V gene data show CDR1 as MDHEN and CDR2 as SYDVKM. The CDR3: CASSSFDIKAFF. The CDR3 DNA reads as TGTGCCAGCAGTTCTTTCGACATTAAAGCTTTCTTT.

This clone occurred once. The chain employs TRBV5-1 and TRBJ2-5; tentatively, D is TRBD2 (5 bases). Per the germline V gene, CDR1 is SGHRS and CDR2 is YFSETQ. Trimming cost V 0 bases and J 1 base, with 10 bases left between them. The CDR3 covers 15 residues. The CDR3 loop is CASSLAEGSQETQYF. DNA for the CDR3: TGCGCCAGCAGCTTGGCCGAGGGAAGCCAAGAGACCCAGTACTTC.

The rearrangement uses TRBV27 and TRBJ2-3; the match to TRBD2 covers 12 bases. J lost 3 bases, V lost 6 bases, and 4 bases had no gene match. This CDR3 comprises 15 residues. CDR1 MNHEY and CDR2 SMNVEV come from the germline V gene (reference sequence). The CDR3 reads CASSLTSGRTDTQYF. The CDR3 DNA reads as TGTGCCAGCAGCCTGACTAGCGGGAGAACAGATACGCAGTATTTT.

This clone has a single count. This chain joins TRBV18 and TRBJ2-5; possibly TRBD2 for D (5 bases). From germline, CDR1 is KGHSH and CDR2 LQKENI. The ends were cut back, 1 base at V and 5 bases at J, with 14 bases in the middle. The CDR3 has 15 residues. The CDR3 loop is CASSPLYGIGETQYF. The CDR3, as DNA: TGTGCCAGCTCACCACTTTACGGGATCGGGGAGACCCAGTACTTC.

This clone has just a few counts. The chain has TRBV6-1 and TRBJ1-3; D is undetermined. Germline V gene sequence: CDR1 MNHNS, CDR2 SASEGT. The CDR3 totals 15 residues. The germline V and J ends were trimmed by 7 bases and 5 bases, with 18 bases remaining between them. CDR3 DNA: TGTGCCAGCAACTCAGGAGCGGCTCCGCGAAACACCATATATTTT. Amino acid sequence: CASNSGAAPRNTIYF.

This sequence joins TRBV9 and TRBJ1-1, with 7 bases fitting TRBD1. V trimming: 2 bases; J trimming: 1 base; junction bases outside the gene matches: 5. The CDR3 length is 15 residues. In germline, CDR1 is SGDLS, CDR2 YYNGEE. This chain's CDR3 is CASSVTGEGNTEAFF. CDR3 bases: TGTGCCAGCAGCGTCACAGGGGAAGGGAACACTGAAGCTTTCTTT.

The CDR3 region has the DNA TGTGTCAGAAGCTTAGTTAAAACAGGGCCGTTCTACGAGCAGTACTTC. This encodes CVRSLVKTGPFYEQYF. The rearrangement uses TRBV7-5 and TRBJ2-7; the DNA was not compared with TRBD1, the D call given in the table. TRBV7-5 is designated a pseudogene. The CDR3 sequence is 16 residues long.

The chain recombines TRBV9 with TRBJ2-1, with D tentatively TRBD2 (6 bases). CDR3 length: 17 amino acids. V was cut by 0 bases and J by 0 bases, with 13 bases left in between. Germline V gene data show CDR1 as SGDLS and CDR2 as YYNGEE. This CDR3 is CASSVGGTGSSYNEQFF. The CDR3 nucleotides are TGTGCCAGCAGCGTAGGAGGGACTGGGAGCTCCTACAATGAGCAGTTCTTC.

The chain is built from TRBV5-1 and TRBJ2-3, with TRBD2 matching over 7 bases. The CDR3 has 15 residues. The V and J ends lost 0 bases and 5 bases, in that order; junction bases with no gene match: 6. The germline gives CDR1 SGHRS, CDR2 YFSETQ. CDR3 amino acids: CASSLGGLERDTQYF. The CDR3 DNA follows: TGCGCCAGCAGCTTGGGAGGACTAGAAAGAGATACGCAGTATTTT.

The gene calls are TRBV5-1 and TRBJ2-2; D is unresolved. Per germline, CDR1 SGHRS and CDR2 YFSETQ. V lost 0 bases and J lost 7, with 10 bases in between. The length of the CDR3 is 14 residues. In DNA form, the CDR3 reads TGCGCCAGCAGCTTGGTGAGCGAAGGCGGGGAGCTGTTTTTT. Translating it yields CASSLVSEGGELFF.

This sequence joins TRBV27 and TRBJ1-1; TRBD1 aligns across 8 bases. Germline CDR1 and CDR2: MNHEY and SMNVEV (reference sequence). This CDR3 region has 16 residues. V was clipped by 5 bases and J by 1 base; unmatched bases: 9. The CDR3 bases are TGTGCCAGCAGTCCTCAGACAGGGGCACAGAACACTGAAGCTTTCTTT. Its protein is CASSPQTGAQNTEAFF.

In its sample, this clone was seen a few times. The chain employs TRBV7-2 and TRBJ1-2, with D unclear. This CDR3 has 15 residues. V lost 1 base and J 4 bases, leaving 13 bases between the germline ends. CDR1 and CDR2 from the germline V gene are SGHTA and FQGNSA. The DNA for the CDR3 is TGTGCCAGCAGCTTAGAACGACGCGGAGTCTATGGCTACACCTTC. Protein sequence: CASSLERRGVYGYTF.

This chain uses TRBV6-5 with TRBJ2-3; maybe TRBD1 (6 bases). The CDR3 consists of 13 residues. The germline V gene encodes CDR1 MNHEY and CDR2 SVGAGI. Between the trimmed V and J ends, which lost 6 bases and 3 bases, there was a span of 10 bases. The CDR3 loop is CASSPRGTDTQYF. CDR3 nucleotides: TGTGCCAGCAGCCCGAGGGGGACAGATACGCAGTATTTT.

The chain recombines TRBV6-1 with TRBJ2-7; D is perhaps TRBD2 (5 bases). This CDR3 spans 11 amino acids. V was trimmed by 7 bases and J by 12 bases, leaving 16 bases between them. Germline loops: CDR1 MNHNS, CDR2 SASEGT. CDR3 loop: CASTASLGLYF. Written as DNA, the CDR3 is TGTGCCAGCACGGCTAGCTTAGGCCTGTACTTC.

The chain links TRBV27 to TRBJ2-1; TRBD2 matches 16 bases. From germline, CDR1 is MNHEY and CDR2 SMNVEV (reference sequence). This CDR3 is 18 amino acids long. With 0 bases clipped from V and 10 bases from J, the junction kept 9 bases outside the gene matches. CDR3 sequence (DNA): TGTGCCAGCAGTTTATCGGGGACTAGCGGGGGGGTACAATGGGAGCAGTTCTTC. Amino acids: CASSLSGTSGGVQWEQFF.